Following are 32 T cell receptor beta chains from one sample sequenced in a study of shared T cell receptors in the human thymus. Profiling relied on immunoSEQ multiplex PCR, and the TCRdb table lists in-frame clones only, not all of them. The sample consists of almost 550,000 clones, about four fifths of them appearing once. The data also belong to a second study, concerning human thymus T cells.

The specimen was thymocytes. The origin of the receptors is a boy in the first two years of life with a congenital heart defect.

The V gene is TRBV28, the J gene TRBJ2-6; D not resolved. Deletions cut 3 bases from V and 0 bases from J, with 6 bases between. The germline V gene has CDR1 MDHEN and CDR2 SYDVKM. The CDR3 totals 15 residues. CDR3 sequence: CASSLTPSGANVLTF. The CDR3 region has the DNA TGTGCCAGCAGTTTGACTCCCTCTGGGGCCAACGTCCTGACTTTC.

The chain couples TRBV7-9 to TRBJ2-3; TRBD2 matches 11 bases. The CDR3 spans 18 residues. V trimming: 1 base; J trimming: 0 bases; junction bases outside the gene matches: 6. Germline CDR1 and CDR2: SEHNR and FQNEAQ (reference sequence). The CDR3 DNA reads as TGTGCCAGCAGCTTAGTGGCTAGCGGGAGGCTTAGCACAGATACGCAGTATTTT. It specifies CASSLVASGRLSTDTQYF.

This CDR3 reads CAGGLAFTGELFF. CDR3 in DNA: TGTGCCGGGGGACTAGCATTCACCGGGGAGCTGTTTTTT. The chain carries TRBV7-9 and TRBJ2-2, with 9 bases that match TRBD2. There are 13 residues in the CDR3. CDR1 SEHNR and CDR2 FQNEAQ come from the germline V gene (reference sequence). The J segment lost 4 bases and the V segment lost 11 bases, leaving 5 bases of the junction unmatched. Full variable domain (outside the CDR3, taken from reference TRBV7-9 and TRBJ2-2): DTGVSQNPRHKITKRGQNVTFRCDPISEHNRLYWYRQTLGQGPEFLTYFQNEAQLEKSRLLSDRFSAERPKGSFSTLEIQRTEQGDSAMYLCAGGLAFTGELFFGEGSRLTVL.

This clone was found a few times. The gene calls are TRBV6-5 and TRBJ1-4, with 7 bases fitting TRBD1. The V gene end was trimmed by 6 bases and the J gene end by 0 bases; junction bases not matched to a gene: 4. The CDR3 consists of 15 residues. From germline, CDR1 is MNHEY and CDR2 SVGAGI. This CDR3 reads CASSRDSATNEKLFF. CDR3 DNA: TGTGCCAGCAGCCGGGACAGTGCAACTAATGAAAAACTGTTTTTT.

This clone was seen only a few times. The chain links TRBV4-1 to TRBJ1-2; maybe TRBD1 (6 bases). This CDR3 is built from 16 residues. The ends were cut back, 1 base at V and 3 bases at J, with 15 bases in the middle. Germline CDR1 is MGHRA and CDR2 is YSYEKL. The CDR3 loop is CASSQGRQVDYYGYTF. The CDR3 bases are TGCGCCAGCAGCCAAGGCCGACAGGTTGACTACTATGGCTACACCTTC.

The chain uses TRBV29-1 and TRBJ2-4; TRBD1 is a possible D gene (5 bases). Germline lookup yields CDR1 SQVTM and CDR2 ANQGSEA. Trimming cost V 2 bases and J 0 bases, with 17 bases left between them. This CDR3 spans 17 amino acids. CDR3 DNA sequence: TGCAGCGTTGAAACAGGCGAGGTCTTCTTAGCCAAAAACATTCAGTACTTC. It encodes CSVETGEVFLAKNIQYF.

This clone was seen just once. CDR3 in amino acids: CASSIDRGGETQYF. The CDR3 DNA sequence: TGTGCCAGTAGTATAGACCGAGGGGGAGAGACCCAGTACTTC. The chain combines TRBV19 with TRBJ2-5, with D possibly being TRBD1 (6 bases). CDR3 size: 14 residues. The ends were cut back, 0 bases at V and 4 bases at J, with 9 bases in the middle. In germline, CDR1 is LNHDA, CDR2 SQIVND (reference sequence).

A few counts support this clone. The J gene is TRBJ2-3, the V gene TRBV14; D is perhaps TRBD2 (5 bases). Germline values: CDR1 SGHDN, CDR2 FVKESK. This CDR3 has 17 residues. Trimming pared 1 base from V and 0 bases from J, leaving 14 bases between. CDR3 region: CASSQGRKRKSTDTQYF. The CDR3 nucleotides are TGTGCCAGCAGCCAAGGAAGGAAGCGGAAGAGCACAGATACGCAGTATTTT.

This clone was picked up a small number of times. The chain couples TRBV30 to TRBJ2-7, with 9 bases that match TRBD2. The CDR3 is 15 residues long. Germline CDR1 and CDR2: GTSNPN and SVGIG (reference sequence). After removal of 0 bases from V and 6 bases from J, the junction contained 9 bases not matched to a gene. CDR3 bases: TGTGCCTGGAGTGTACAAGCGGGAGGTTGCCTCGAGCAGTACTTC. This gives the protein CAWSVQAGGCLEQYF.

The chain uses TRBV13 and TRBJ2-7; TRBD2 matches 7 bases. CDR1 is PRHDT, CDR2 FYEKMQ, per germline (reference sequence). This CDR3 has 15 residues. Losses at the gene ends were 1 base for V and 9 bases for J; bases not matched to a gene: 12. The CDR3 DNA reads as TGTGCCAGCAGCTTAGTTGCGGGAGCTCATTATAGGCAGTACTTC. It codes for CASSLVAGAHYRQYF. Full variable domain (rest looked up from reference TRBV13 and TRBJ2-7): AAGVIQSPRHLIKEKRETATLKCYPIPRHDTVYWYQQGPGQDPQFLISFYEKMQSDKGSIPDRFSAQQFSDYHSELNMSSLELGDSALYFCASSLVAGAHYRQYFGPGTRLTVT.

This clone was seen a single time. The chain links TRBV2 to TRBJ2-1; TRBD2 matches 10 bases. The CDR3 covers 16 residues. The V gene's germline CDR1 is SNHLY and CDR2 FYNNEI. The ends lost 6 bases at V and 1 base at J; junction bases unmatched: 6. CDR3 DNA: TGTGCCAGCAGGCGGGCTAGCGGGAGATCCTACAATGAGCAGTTCTTC. This codes for CASRRASGRSYNEQFF.

The chain employs TRBV27 and TRBJ2-7; 7 nucleotides line up with TRBD1. The V gene end was trimmed by 5 bases and the J gene end by 5 bases; junction bases not matched to a gene: 3. The length of the CDR3 is 12 residues. CDR1 and CDR2 from the germline V gene are MNHEY and SMNVEV (reference sequence). The CDR3 nucleotides are TGTGCCAGCAGTCCAGGGACAGACGAGCAGTACTTC. It yields the protein CASSPGTDEQYF.

The J gene is TRBJ2-7, the V gene TRBV10-1, with 14 bases matching TRBD2. The CDR3 is 16 amino acids. The germline V gene encodes CDR1 WNHNN and CDR2 SYGVQD (reference sequence). Trimming removed 0 bases from V and 3 bases from J; junction bases left unmatched: 1. CDR3 sequence reads: CASSESGLAGVYEQYF. Written as DNA, the CDR3 is TGCGCCAGCAGTGAGTCGGGACTAGCGGGAGTCTACGAGCAGTACTTC.

The chain recombines TRBV9 with TRBJ2-5; TRBD2 aligns across 11 bases. The J call could be wrong; TRBJ2-7 is a better fit for the DNA end. The CDR3 sequence is 15 residues long. CDR1 and CDR2 from the germline V gene are SGDLS and YYNGEE. The CDR3 spells CASGGTSGTPYEQYF. The DNA of the CDR3 is TGTGCCAGCGGGGGGACTAGCGGAACCCCCTACGAGCAGTACTTC.

In DNA form, the CDR3 reads TGTGCCAGCAGCGTATCCGGGACTAGCGGGAGAAACTCCTACAATGAGCAGTTCTTC. Translation gives CASSVSGTSGRNSYNEQFF. This sequence joins TRBV9 and TRBJ2-1; 14 nucleotides line up with TRBD2. V gave up 1 base and J gave up 0 bases; unmatched junction bases: 6. The germline gives CDR1 SGDLS, CDR2 YYNGEE. The CDR3 loop spans 19 amino acids.

This clone was seen more than once but under ten times. This CDR3 is CASSQDPASGRTGELFF. CDR3 DNA sequence: TGCGCCAGCAGCCAAGATCCTGCTAGCGGGAGGACCGGGGAGCTGTTTTTT. The rearrangement uses TRBV4-3 and TRBJ2-2; 11 nucleotides match TRBD2. Germline V gives CDR1 LGHNA, CDR2 YSLEER. V shed 0 bases and J 5 bases; nucleotides not matched to a gene: 5. This CDR3 has 17 amino acids.

The chain has TRBV5-6 and TRBJ1-2; 7 bases are shared with TRBD1. Looked up from germline, CDR1 is SGHDT and CDR2 is YYEEEE. The CDR3 runs to 14 residues. Trimming cost V 4 bases and J 3 bases; bases outside gene matches: 6. Here the CDR3 DNA reads TGTGCCAGCAGCAAGCTAGGACAGGACTATGGCTACACCTTC. Protein: CASSKLGQDYGYTF.

As concerns this clone: This specimen includes other DNA sequences encoding the same CDR3. This sequence joins TRBV20-1 and TRBJ2-2, with D possibly TRBD2 on 6 matching bases. The germline V gene encodes CDR1 DFQATT and CDR2 SNEGSKA (reference sequence). The CDR3 length is 11 residues. Trimming took 3 bases from V and 8 from J, leaving 7 bases between them. The CDR3 DNA reads as TGCAGTGCTAGTCGGGGGGGGGAGCTGTTTTTT. Encoded protein: CSASRGGELFF.

CDR3 in amino acids: CASRPFIQGRNQPQHF. The CDR3 coding sequence is TGTGCCAGTAGACCATTTATACAGGGTCGCAATCAGCCCCAGCATTTT. The chain combines TRBV19 with TRBJ1-5, with a weak D call TRBD1 (6 bases). Trimming stripped 6 bases from V and 2 bases from J, with 17 bases between. The CDR3 runs to 16 residues. Germline CDR1 and CDR2: LNHDA and SQIVND (reference sequence).

The chain employs TRBV19 and TRBJ2-1, with 13 bases fitting TRBD2. The trim removed 3 bases at V and 6 bases at J, leaving 5 bases unmatched. Germline V gene sequence: CDR1 LNHDA, CDR2 SQIVND (reference sequence). The CDR3 sequence is 16 residues long. The CDR3 nucleotides are TGTGCCAGTAGTATGGCGACTAGCGGGAGGTGCAATGAGCAGTTCTTC. Its translation: CASSMATSGRCNEQFF.

This chain uses TRBV6-5 with TRBJ2-7; D is possibly TRBD2 (6 bases). This CDR3 comprises 16 residues. Trimming removed 2 bases from V and 3 bases from J, with 17 bases in between. CDR1 and CDR2 (germline): MNHEY, SVGAGI. The CDR3 is CASSYRPGVLNYEQYF. The CDR3 DNA is TGTGCCAGCAGTTACCGACCGGGAGTTCTAAACTACGAGCAGTACTTC.

The chain couples TRBV7-9 to TRBJ1-1; D not resolved. CDR3 length equals 15 residues. Trimming cost V 3 bases and J 1 base, with 12 bases left between them. Germline V gene data show CDR1 as SEHNR and CDR2 as FQNEAQ (reference sequence). This CDR3 is CASSLEGRQNTEAFF. For the CDR3, the DNA is TGTGCCAGCAGCTTGGAGGGCAGGCAGAACACTGAAGCTTTCTTT.

This clone was observed a single time. This sequence joins TRBV20-1 and TRBJ2-7; tentatively, D is TRBD1 (5 bases). Trimming left V 4 bases short and J 5 bases short, with 6 bases between. The CDR3 contains 10 residues. Germline assignment: CDR1 DFQATT and CDR2 SNEGSKA (reference sequence). CDR3 DNA sequence: TGCAGTGCTATAGGGGACGAGCAGTACTTC. Protein: CSAIGDEQYF.

V usage is TRBV10-2 and J usage is TRBJ2-2, with D possibly TRBD2 on 6 matching bases. This CDR3 is built from 14 residues. Trimming shortened V by 8 bases and J by 1 base, and 11 bases separated the two germline ends. Germline V lookup: CDR1 WSHSY, CDR2 SAAADI. CDR3 sequence: CASGGLGNTGELFF. The CDR3 DNA follows: TGCGCCAGCGGGGGACTGGGGAACACCGGGGAGCTGTTTTTT.

The CDR3 sequence: CASAPTDEQFF. The CDR3 DNA reads as TGTGCCAGTGCCCCTACCGATGAGCAGTTCTTC. The genes are TRBV7-9 and TRBJ2-1, with D unresolved. V was shortened by 9 bases and J by 8 bases, with 11 bases between the two germline ends. CDR1 SEHNR and CDR2 FQNEAQ come from the germline V gene (reference sequence). The CDR3 length is 11 residues.

V gene TRBV27 combines with J gene TRBJ2-7; 11 nucleotides match TRBD1. Trimming removed 4 bases from V and 6 bases from J; junction bases left unmatched: 5. The CDR3 runs to 14 residues. Germline V gene sequence: CDR1 MNHEY, CDR2 SMNVEV (reference sequence). The CDR3 coding sequence is TGTGCCAGCAGTTCCGGGACAGGGGGGGTCGAGCAGTACTTC. Its protein is CASSSGTGGVEQYF.

The rearrangement uses TRBV27 and TRBJ2-7; D possibly corresponds to TRBD1 (6 bases). The length of the CDR3 is 15 residues. V shed 6 bases and J shed 1 base, with 16 bases lying between them. Germline V gene lookup returns CDR1 MNHEY and CDR2 SMNVEV (reference sequence). The CDR3: CASRARRGGSYEQYF. In nucleotides, the CDR3 is TGTGCCAGCAGGGCCCGCAGGGGTGGTTCCTACGAGCAGTACTTC.

V gene TRBV2 combines with J gene TRBJ2-5; D perhaps matches TRBD1 (6 bases). Per germline, CDR1 SNHLY and CDR2 FYNNEI. This CDR3 comprises 13 residues. The ends were cut back, 6 bases at V and 4 bases at J, with 12 bases in the middle. CDR3 sequence reads: CASRPRGGETQYF. The CDR3 DNA reads as TGTGCCAGCAGACCCAGGGGCGGAGAGACCCAGTACTTC.

This chain uses TRBV14 with TRBJ2-1; 10 positions match TRBD2. Germline V CDR1 and CDR2: SGHDN, FVKESK. The CDR3 totals 15 residues. The trim removed 2 bases at V and 9 bases at J, leaving 7 bases unmatched. The CDR3 protein is CASSQLPSGSPEQFF. The CDR3 DNA sequence: TGTGCCAGCAGCCAACTGCCTAGCGGGAGTCCTGAGCAGTTCTTC.

The chain uses TRBV6-5 and TRBJ1-3, with D unclear. V gave up 8 bases and J gave up 3 bases, with 11 bases separating them. This CDR3 contains 13 residues. Per the germline V gene, CDR1 is MNHEY and CDR2 is SVGAGI. CDR3 protein: CASERRGGNTIYF. CDR3 nucleotides: TGTGCCAGCGAACGTAGAGGTGGAAACACCATATATTTT.

The chain links TRBV19 to TRBJ1-2; the match to TRBD1 covers 7 bases. The CDR3 runs to 14 residues. CDR1 is LNHDA, CDR2 SQIVND, per germline (reference sequence). V was pared by 4 bases and J by 5 bases, with 7 bases of the junction left unmatched. CDR3 DNA sequence: TGTGCCAGTAGTACTATTGACAGGGTTTATGGCTACACCTTC. This codes for CASSTIDRVYGYTF. The full variable domain, rest sourced from reference TRBV19 and TRBJ1-2, is DGGITQSPKYLFRKEGQNVTLSCEQNLNHDAMYWYRQDPGQGLRLIYYSQIVNDFQKGDIAEGYSVSREKKESFPLTVTSAQKNPTAFYLCASSTIDRVYGYTFGSGTRLTVV.

The chain combines TRBV25-1 with TRBJ1-1, with D unclear. CDR1 is MGHDK and CDR2 is SYGVNS in the germline V gene. V was pared by 2 bases and J by 1 base, with 17 bases between. The CDR3 has 17 amino acids. CDR3 coding DNA: TGTGCCAGCAGTGAAAGCCGAGGGCAGGTATCGAACACTGAAGCTTTCTTT. Its translation is CASSESRGQVSNTEAFF.